Below, 32 T cell receptor beta chains from the same sample are listed, as sequenced in a study of early T cells in non-severe SARS-CoV-2 infection. TCRdb analysed the 5' RACE reads with MiXCR anew, one entry per CDR3 protein. The data show 65,000 to 80,000 distinct CDR3 sequences, about 11% seen once. Sequencing input: whole blood. The receptors stem from an adult who was a healthcare worker with PCR-confirmed SARS-CoV-2 infection or an uninfected control (not recorded which).

The sample holds many counts of this clonotype. J is TRBJ2-7 and V is TRBV9; D not certain. V was clipped by 4 bases and J by 6 bases, with 17 bases between them. The germline V gene has CDR1 SGDLS and CDR2 YYNGEE. This CDR3 region has 14 residues. CDR3 nucleotide sequence: TGTGCCAGCAGCCTCGGGCCCACCCCCTCCGAGCAGTACTTC. This sequence encodes CASSLGPTPSEQYF. Filled out from reference TRBV9 and TRBJ2-7, the complete variable domain reads DSGVTQTPKHLITATGQRVTLRCSPRSGDLSVYWYQQSLDQGLQFLIQYYNGEERAKGNILERFSAQQFPDLHSELNLSSLELGDSALYFCASSLGPTPSEQYFGPGTRLTVT.

This clonotype was seen repeatedly, ten times or more. The CDR3 nucleotides read TGTGCCAGCAGTACGGACAGGCTCTATGGCTACACCTTC. Protein sequence: CASSTDRLYGYTF. This chain connects TRBV28 to TRBJ1-2, with 7 bases that match TRBD1. CDR1 is MDHEN, CDR2 SYDVKM, per germline. V shed 5 bases and J 4 bases; nucleotides not matched to a gene: 4. The CDR3 contains 13 residues.

The genes are TRBV7-6 and TRBJ2-1, with D unclear. CDR3 length: 15 amino acids. The V gene's germline CDR1 is SGHVS and CDR2 FNYEAQ. Trimming removed 1 base at V and 0 bases at J, with 7 bases between. CDR3 DNA sequence: TGTGCCAGCAGCTTAGGCCTAGGCTCCTACAATGAGCAGTTCTTC. It translates to CASSLGLGSYNEQFF.

This chain links TRBV6-2 or TRBV6-3 with TRBJ1-3, with 9 bases identical to TRBD1. CDR3 length equals 18 residues. Germline V gene sequence: CDR1 MNHEY, CDR2 SVGEGT. After removal of 4 bases from V and 1 base from J, the junction contained 11 bases not matched to a gene. CDR3 in DNA: TGTGCCAGCAGTTCACCTCCGGGACAGGGAACTTCTGGAAACACCATATATTTT. This sequence encodes CASSSPPGQGTSGNTIYF.

V usage is TRBV7-2 and J usage is TRBJ1-6; perhaps TRBD1 as D (5 bases). Germline CDR1 SGHTA, CDR2 FQGNSA. The ends were cut back, 5 bases at V and 6 bases at J, with 11 bases in the middle. The CDR3 is 14 amino acids. CDR3 sequence reads: CASSGQGGNSPLHF. Written as DNA, the CDR3 is TGTGCCAGCAGCGGTCAGGGCGGTAATTCACCCCTCCACTTT.

This clonotype was observed at least ten times. The J gene is TRBJ2-1, the V gene TRBV15; D is unclear. Per germline, CDR1 LNHNV and CDR2 YYDKDF (reference sequence). This CDR3 spans 12 amino acids. Between the trimmed V and J ends, which lost 8 bases and 7 bases, there was a span of 12 bases. CDR3 in amino acids: CATLSVGNEQFF. For the CDR3, the DNA is TGTGCCACCCTCAGTGTAGGGAATGAGCAGTTCTTC.

This clonotype turned up a few times. The chain recombines TRBV5-6 with TRBJ2-7; tentatively, D is TRBD1 (5 bases). CDR1 is SGHDT and CDR2 is YYEEEE in the germline V gene. The CDR3 sequence is 14 residues long. V was shortened by 3 bases and J by 3 bases, with 13 bases between the two germline ends. CDR3: CASSWGQGNYEQYF. DNA for the CDR3: TGTGCCAGCAGCTGGGGTCAGGGTAACTACGAGCAGTACTTC.

The rearrangement uses TRBV5-8 and TRBJ1-2; 9 bases are a match to TRBD1. This CDR3 has 15 residues. V gave up 1 base and J gave up 4 bases; unmatched junction bases: 5. CDR1 and CDR2 from the germline V gene are SGHTS and YDEGEE. Here the CDR3 reads CASSLRGQGIYGYTF. For the CDR3, the DNA is TGTGCCAGCAGCTTGAGGGGACAGGGTATCTATGGCTACACCTTC.

This clonotype was observed many times. The chain couples TRBV7-6 to TRBJ2-7; D possibly corresponds to TRBD1 (6 bases). This CDR3 comprises 16 residues. Trimming stripped 1 base from V and 4 bases from J, with 17 bases between. Germline-derived CDR1 and CDR2 are SGHVS and FNYEAQ. This chain's CDR3 is CASSLVAGEVAYEQYF. The CDR3 DNA reads TGTGCCAGCAGCTTAGTGGCAGGGGAAGTCGCATACGAGCAGTACTTC. The full variable domain, rest sourced from reference TRBV7-6 and TRBJ2-7, is GAGVSQSPRYKVTKRGQDVALRCDPISGHVSLYWYRQALGQGPEFLTYFNYEAQQDKSGLPNDRFSAERPEGSISTLTIQRTEQRDSAMYRCASSLVAGEVAYEQYFGPGTRLTVT.

The chain is built from TRBV2 and TRBJ1-2; no clear D gene. CDR1 is SNHLY, CDR2 FYNNEI, per germline. V shed 4 bases and J shed 6 bases, with 6 bases lying between them. This CDR3 region has 11 residues. The CDR3 bases are TGTGCCAGCAGTGTTGCTGATGGCTACACCTTC. It translates to CASSVADGYTF.

This clonotype occurred once. The CDR3 DNA reads as TGTGCCAGCAGTTACGCTTTGGGGGTTGATCAGCCCCAGCATTTT. Amino acid sequence: CASSYALGVDQPQHF. This chain joins TRBV6-6 and TRBJ1-5, with a tentative D call TRBD1 (5 bases). CDR1 is MNHNY and CDR2 is SVGAGI in the germline V gene (reference sequence). The V gene lost 2 bases and the J gene lost 5 bases, with 13 bases spanning the gap. This CDR3 is 15 amino acids long.

For this clonotype: With a much larger clone just one base away, this may be a read error. The chain recombines TRBV18 with TRBJ1-1, with no clear D. Germline V CDR1 and CDR2: KGHSH, LQKENI. This CDR3 contains 12 residues. CDR3 sequence: CVSSLQYTEAFF. DNA of the CDR3: TGTGTCAGCTCTCTCCAGTACACTGAAGCTTTCTTT.

V gene TRBV27 combines with J gene TRBJ2-2; a possible D gene is TRBD2 (5 bases). V lost 6 bases, J lost 6 bases, and 17 bases lay in between. The germline gives CDR1 MNHEY, CDR2 SMNVEV (reference sequence). The CDR3 contains 15 residues. The CDR3 DNA follows: TGTGCCAGCAGCACCTGGGAGCGCCTCGCCGGGGAGCTGTTTTTT. As protein: CASSTWERLAGELFF.

Comments on this clonotype: Because it lacks the conserved phenylalanine or tryptophan at the end, this CDR3 is likely a read error. The genes are TRBV11-2 and TRBJ2-3; D not certain. This CDR3 comprises 13 residues. The germline V gene has CDR1 SGHAT and CDR2 FQNNGV. V lost 0 bases and J lost 3, with 4 bases in between. This CDR3 is CASSLDPTDTQYI. For the CDR3, the DNA is TGTGCCAGCAGCTTAGATCCAACAGATACGCAGTATATT.

This clonotype showed up just a few times. The gene calls are TRBV7-9 and TRBJ1-2, with TRBD1 identical over 9 bases. This CDR3 region has 13 residues. J lost 6 bases, V lost 6 bases, and 5 bases had no gene match. CDR1 SEHNR and CDR2 FQNEAQ come from the germline V gene (reference sequence). CDR3 amino acids: CASRSTGGNGYTF. Written as DNA, the CDR3 is TGTGCCAGCAGATCCACAGGGGGCAATGGCTACACCTTC.

This clonotype was seen many times. The V call is TRBV7-9, the J call TRBJ1-1; no clear D gene. The CDR3 covers 14 residues. V was trimmed by 0 bases and J by 0 bases, leaving 5 bases between them. The germline V gene has CDR1 SEHNR and CDR2 FQNEAQ (reference sequence). For the CDR3, the DNA is TGTGCCAGCAGCTTAGCCAGATTGAACACTGAAGCTTTCTTT. This sequence encodes CASSLARLNTEAFF.

Many counts were recorded for this clonotype. The rearrangement uses TRBV5-1 and TRBJ2-5, with D perhaps given as TRBD1 or TRBD2 (5 bases each). This CDR3 contains 14 residues. Germline loops: CDR1 SGHRS, CDR2 YFSETQ. Trimming left V 4 bases short and J 2 bases short, with 12 bases between. CDR3 DNA sequence: TGCGCCAGCAGCGATCCGGGGCCTCAAGAGACCCAGTACTTC. As protein: CASSDPGPQETQYF.

This clonotype came up a few times. The chain couples TRBV3-1 to TRBJ1-4; TRBD1 is a possible D gene (6 bases). CDR1 is LGHDT and CDR2 is YNNKEL in the germline V gene (reference sequence). The CDR3 consists of 16 residues. The V end lost 4 bases, the J end lost 4 bases, and 16 bases lay between the germline ends. CDR3 residues: CASSPGTLLGNEKLFF. CDR3 bases: TGTGCCAGCAGCCCCGGGACACTCCTGGGTAATGAAAAACTGTTTTTT.

This clonotype was detected a few times. This chain connects TRBV5-4 to TRBJ1-2; D is uncertain. Trimming took off 0 bases at V and 7 bases at J, with 13 bases between the two ends. This CDR3 comprises 14 residues. In germline, CDR1 is SGHNT, CDR2 YYREEE (reference sequence). This chain's CDR3 is CASSLGAFYGGYTF. The DNA for the CDR3 is TGTGCCAGCAGCTTGGGGGCCTTTTATGGTGGCTACACCTTC.

This clonotype was detected ten times or more. This chain uses TRBV5-4 with TRBJ2-3; D ambiguous. This CDR3 has 13 residues. The V gene's germline CDR1 is SGHNT and CDR2 YYREEE (reference sequence). V lost 0 bases and J 2 bases, leaving 4 bases between the germline ends. CDR3 residues: CASSLDDTDTQYF. In DNA form, the CDR3 reads TGTGCCAGCAGCTTGGACGACACAGATACGCAGTATTTT.

In this sample, this clonotype turned up many times. Here the CDR3 reads CASSEFGTGLAKNIQYF. The CDR3 nucleotides are TGTGCCAGCAGTGAATTTGGGACAGGCCTAGCCAAAAACATTCAGTACTTC. The chain couples TRBV25-1 to TRBJ2-4; 8 bases fit TRBD1. CDR3 length: 17 amino acids. Germline CDR1 and CDR2: MGHDK and SYGVNS. The J segment lost 0 bases and the V segment lost 1 base, leaving 5 bases of the junction unmatched.

This clonotype showed up many times. The rearrangement links TRBV4-1 to TRBJ2-7; D is unclear. This CDR3 is built from 15 residues. Trimming removed 2 bases from V and 2 bases from J, with 13 bases in between. Germline CDR1 reads MGHRA; CDR2 reads YSYEKL. DNA of the CDR3: TGCGCCAGCAGCCAACGAGACGGAACACCCTACGAGCAGTACTTC. This gives the protein CASSQRDGTPYEQYF.

V is TRBV7-9 and J is TRBJ2-3; possibly TRBD1 or TRBD2 for D (5 bases each). This CDR3 region has 14 residues. Trimming shortened V by 5 bases and J by 4 bases, and 13 bases separated the two germline ends. Germline CDR1 SEHNR, CDR2 FQNEAQ (reference sequence). For the CDR3, the DNA is TGTGCCAGCAGCCCCATCGTGGGGGCAGATACGCAGTATTTT. Translating gives CASSPIVGADTQYF.

This clonotype was seen a handful of times. V is TRBV12-3 or TRBV12-4 and J is TRBJ1-1, with D unresolved. This CDR3 spans 12 amino acids. Trimming stripped 7 bases from V and 6 bases from J, with 12 bases between. CDR3 loop: CASTGGGAEAFF. The CDR3 region has the DNA TGTGCCAGCACCGGAGGCGGGGCTGAAGCTTTCTTT.

This clonotype has a count of ten or more. V and J are TRBV6-1 and TRBJ2-7; TRBD1 matches 9 bases. The V segment lost 5 bases and the J segment 6 bases; nucleotides outside the gene matches: 8. This CDR3 spans 14 amino acids. Germline lookup yields CDR1 MNHNS and CDR2 SASEGT. In nucleotides, the CDR3 is TGTGCCAGCAGTATGGACAGGGGCCAGGGCGAGCAGTACTTC. The encoded protein is CASSMDRGQGEQYF.

In DNA, the CDR3 is TGTGCCAGCAGCTTAGTTTCTAGGCAGGCCTACGAGCAGTACTTC. Amino acids: CASSLVSRQAYEQYF. The V call is TRBV7-2, the J call TRBJ2-7; D gene ambiguous. CDR3 length equals 15 residues. From germline, CDR1 is SGHTA and CDR2 FQGNSA. V lost 1 base and J lost 2, with 12 bases in between.

Many counts were recorded for this clonotype. This chain connects TRBV20-1 to TRBJ2-2; maybe TRBD2 (5 bases). The germline gives CDR1 DFQATT, CDR2 SNEGSKA (reference sequence). V was cut by 1 base and J by 0 bases, with 9 bases left in between. The CDR3 contains 15 residues. CDR3 DNA sequence: TGCAGTGCTAGAGCTCAACTAGCGAACACCGGGGAGCTGTTTTTT. Translated: CSARAQLANTGELFF.

The V call is TRBV18, the J call TRBJ1-5, with D uncertain. V was cut by 4 bases and J by 2 bases, with 12 bases left in between. The CDR3 extends over 15 amino acids. Per the germline V gene, CDR1 is KGHSH and CDR2 is LQKENI. The CDR3 spells CASSRDFLGNQPQHF. CDR3 bases: TGTGCCAGCTCACGCGATTTTTTGGGCAATCAGCCCCAGCATTTT.

The rearrangement joins TRBV5-1 to TRBJ1-5; D call uncertain. Trimming left V 1 base short and J 5 bases short, with 7 bases between. Germline V lookup: CDR1 SGHRS, CDR2 YFSETQ. The CDR3 sequence is 13 residues long. The CDR3 nucleotides are TGCGCCAGCAGCTTGAGCGGGGATCAGCCCCAGCATTTT. It codes for CASSLSGDQPQHF.

The chain combines TRBV6-2 or TRBV6-3 with TRBJ1-5, with D possibly matching TRBD1 (6 bases). The V gene's germline CDR1 is MNHEY and CDR2 SVGEGT. V lost 6 bases to trimming and J lost 3 bases, with 12 bases between them. CDR3 length: 14 amino acids. CDR3: CASRAGQPNQPQHF. The DNA for the CDR3 is TGTGCCAGCAGGGCAGGACAGCCCAATCAGCCCCAGCATTTT.

This clonotype was seen repeatedly, ten times or more. The V call is TRBV9, the J call TRBJ2-3; D is unclear. The length of the CDR3 is 15 residues. The germline gives CDR1 SGDLS, CDR2 YYNGEE. V lost 0 bases and J lost 4, with 12 bases in between. The CDR3 DNA reads TGTGCCAGCAGCGTAGCCGGATTAGCTGCAGATACGCAGTATTTT. This codes for CASSVAGLAADTQYF.

This chain links TRBV12-5 with TRBJ1-5; 7 bases agree with TRBD1. The CDR3 sequence is 15 residues long. The V segment lost 1 base and the J segment 3 bases; nucleotides outside the gene matches: 3. Germline V gene sequence: CDR1 LGHNT, CDR2 FRNRAP. The CDR3 region is CASGLGDRYNQPQHF. The CDR3, as DNA: TGTGCTAGTGGTTTGGGGGACAGATACAATCAGCCCCAGCATTTT.